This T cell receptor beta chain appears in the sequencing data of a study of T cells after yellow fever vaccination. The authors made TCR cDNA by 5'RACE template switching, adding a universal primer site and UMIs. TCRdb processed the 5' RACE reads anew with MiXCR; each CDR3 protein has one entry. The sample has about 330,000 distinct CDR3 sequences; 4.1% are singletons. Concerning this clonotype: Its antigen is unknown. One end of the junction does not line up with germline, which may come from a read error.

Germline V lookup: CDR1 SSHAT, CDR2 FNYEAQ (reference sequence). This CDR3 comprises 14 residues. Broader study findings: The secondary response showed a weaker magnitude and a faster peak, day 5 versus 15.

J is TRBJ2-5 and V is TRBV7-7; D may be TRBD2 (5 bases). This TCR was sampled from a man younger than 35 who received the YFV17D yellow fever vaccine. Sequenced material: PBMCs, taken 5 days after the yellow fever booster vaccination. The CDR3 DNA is TGTGCTAGCAGCTTAGCGTTTTCTGAGGAGACCCAGTACTTC. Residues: CASSLAFSEETQYF.